A selection of T cell receptor beta chains follows, all from one sample in a study of regulatory T cells in long-lasting Graves disease. One entry per CDR3 protein, called by TCRdb with MiXCR from the multiplex PCR reads. The sample carries hundreds of thousands of distinct CDR3 sequences, 13% recorded once. Another study also made use of these data, one on T cells in Graves' hyperthyroidism and ophthalmopathy.

The sequencing used peripheral blood mononuclear cells (PBMCs), collected at new diagnosis, from a patient treated with antithyroid drugs. The receptors originated from a man aged 30-40 years with Graves disease. CDR3s include the opening cysteine and the closing phenylalanine or tryptophan. The D gene is left open where the match is weak. Size values are once, few and many counts, or a class for expanded clones, and some rows have none.

cdr3_aa cdr3_nt d_call clone_size j_call v_call cdr3_length
CASSPGRDEQYF TGTGCCAGCAGCCCTGGACGCGACGAGCAGTACTTC NA many TRBJ2-7 TRBV2 12
CASSPGTSGRNEQYF TGTGCCAGCAGCCCCGGGACTAGCGGGAGGAACGAGCAGTACTTC TRBD2 few TRBJ2-7 TRBV25-1 15
CASSGETEDEQFF TGTGCCAGCAGTGGAGAGACAGAGGATGAGCAGTTCTTC NA many TRBJ2-1 TRBV2 13
CSARDITGELFF TGCAGTGCTAGAGATATCACCGGGGAGCTGTTTTTT NA many TRBJ2-2 TRBV20-1 12
CASSLARGGRATEAFF TGTGCCAGCAGCTTAGCGCGGGGAGGCAGGGCGACTGAAGCTTTCTTT NA many TRBJ1-1 TRBV7-2 16
CASGSGGDYNEQFF TGTGCCAGCGGGTCAGGGGGCGACTACAATGAGCAGTTCTTC TRBD1 NA TRBJ2-1 TRBV6-1 14
CSANAGERETQYF TGCAGTGCTAACGCGGGAGAACGGGAGACCCAGTACTTC TRBD2 few TRBJ2-5 TRBV20-1 13
CASSGPQGSPDYNEQFF TGTGCCAGCAGTGGTCCCCAAGGCAGCCCAGACTACAATGAGCAGTTCTTC NA few TRBJ2-1 TRBV6-1 17
CASSLQQNNEQFF TGTGCCAGCAGCTTACAACAGAACAATGAGCAGTTCTTC NA NA TRBJ2-1 TRBV9 13
CASSGVQNTEAFF TGTGCCAGCAGTGGCGTCCAGAACACTGAAGCTTTCTTT NA many TRBJ1-1 TRBV2 13
CASSSGTSGPQETQYF TGCGCCAGCAGCTCCGGGACTAGCGGCCCCCAAGAGACCCAGTACTTC TRBD2 NA TRBJ2-5 TRBV4-1 16
CASSQEGTSNEQYF TGTGCCAGCAGCCAAGAGGGGACTAGTAACGAGCAGTACTTC TRBD2 many TRBJ2-7 TRBV3-1 14
CASSQGLAEWETQYF TGTGCCAGCAGTCAGGGACTAGCCGAATGGGAGACCCAGTACTTC TRBD2 many TRBJ2-5 TRBV12-3/TRBV12-4 15
CASSYQGNGNTEAFF TGTGCCAGCAGTTACCAGGGGAATGGGAACACTGAAGCTTTCTTT NA NA TRBJ1-1 TRBV6-2/TRBV6-3 15
CASSERVANYGYTF TGTGCCAGCAGTGAAAGGGTAGCTAACTATGGCTACACCTTC NA many TRBJ1-2 TRBV2 14
CASSGGQDNEQFF TGTGCCAGCAGCGGGGGACAGGACAATGAGCAGTTCTTC TRBD1 NA TRBJ2-1 TRBV5-6 13
CASSGLGRQSYGYTF TGTGCCAGCAGTGGGCTAGGGAGACAGTCCTATGGCTACACCTTC NA NA TRBJ1-2 TRBV12-3/TRBV12-4 15
CATSDSGDPGTEAFF TGTGCCACCAGTGATTCAGGGGACCCCGGGACTGAAGCTTTCTTT NA many TRBJ1-1 TRBV24-1 15
CATSDPFNNEQFF TGTGCCACCAGTGACCCCTTTAACAATGAGCAGTTCTTC NA few TRBJ2-1 TRBV24-1 13
CSVEYSSHEQYF TGCAGCGTTGAGTATAGCTCCCACGAGCAGTACTTC NA NA TRBJ2-7 TRBV29-1 12
CASSYHLGLAGTDTQYF TGTGCCAGCAGCTACCACCTAGGACTAGCGGGCACAGATACGCAGTATTTT TRBD2 many TRBJ2-3 TRBV7-9 17
CASSMGGITETQYF TGTGCCAGTAGTATGGGAGGCATCACGGAGACCCAGTACTTC NA NA TRBJ2-5 TRBV19 14
CASSESGQDEQFF TGTGCCAGCAGTGAGTCCGGTCAGGATGAGCAGTTCTTC NA few TRBJ2-1 TRBV6-1 13
CASSAMAGVTYEQYF TGTGCCAGCAGTGCTATGGCGGGAGTAACCTACGAGCAGTACTTC TRBD2 NA TRBJ2-7 TRBV25-1 15
CASRLLAGTDTQYF TGTGCCAGCAGACTACTAGCGGGAACGGATACGCAGTATTTT TRBD2 many TRBJ2-3 TRBV6-2/TRBV6-3 14
CSASGDSLYNEQFF TGCAGTGCTAGTGGGGACTCCCTTTACAATGAGCAGTTCTTC NA few TRBJ2-1 TRBV20-1 14
CASRWAGSEQYF TGTGCCAGCAGGTGGGCAGGTTCCGAGCAGTACTTC NA many TRBJ2-7 TRBV28 12
CSARVPDFNQPQHF TGCAGTGCTAGAGTTCCCGACTTCAATCAGCCCCAGCATTTT NA many TRBJ1-5 TRBV20-1 14
CASSLRVYGYTF TGTGCCAGCAGTTTACGGGTCTATGGCTACACCTTC NA many TRBJ1-2 TRBV28 12
CASSYGLAETQYF TGTGCCAGCAGCTACGGACTAGCGGAGACCCAGTACTTC TRBD2 many TRBJ2-5 TRBV11-3 13
CASSQDWAEETQYF TGCGCCAGCAGCCAGGACTGGGCCGAGGAGACCCAGTACTTC NA many TRBJ2-5 TRBV4-1 14
CATSRDLMGNTEAFF TGTGCCACCAGCAGAGATTTAATGGGGAACACTGAAGCTTTCTTT NA many TRBJ1-1 TRBV15 15
CASRNTGSQPQHF TGTGCCAGCAGAAATACAGGGAGTCAGCCCCAGCATTTT NA many TRBJ1-5 TRBV2 13
CAWSQIGQGNQPQHF TGTGCCTGGAGTCAGATCGGACAGGGCAATCAGCCCCAGCATTTT TRBD1 few TRBJ1-5 TRBV30 15
CASSFEREASYEQYF TGTGCCAGCAGCTTTGAGCGGGAGGCCTCCTACGAGCAGTACTTC TRBD2 many TRBJ2-7 TRBV11-2 15
CSVRPGQGSYEQYF TGCAGCGTCCGACCGGGACAGGGAAGTTACGAGCAGTACTTC TRBD1 many TRBJ2-7 TRBV29-1 14
CASSLEVAGGSEQFF TGCGCCAGCAGCTTGGAGGTAGCGGGAGGAAGCGAGCAGTTCTTC TRBD2 NA TRBJ2-1 TRBV5-1 15
CASTEGASGNTIYF TGTGCCAGCACCGAGGGAGCTAGCGGAAACACCATATATTTT NA NA TRBJ1-3 TRBV25-1 14
CASSLGQGLATYEQFF TGTGCCAGCAGTTTAGGACAGGGACTAGCGACATATGAGCAGTTCTTC TRBD2 many TRBJ2-1 TRBV28 16
CATSQLDNEQFF TGTGCAACCAGCCAGTTAGACAATGAGCAGTTCTTC NA many TRBJ2-1 TRBV6-2/TRBV6-3 12
CASRTQLAEIYEQYF TGTGCCAGCAGGACCCAACTAGCGGAGATCTACGAGCAGTACTTC TRBD2 many TRBJ2-7 TRBV2 15
CACREEVHEQFF TGTGCCTGTAGGGAGGAGGTTCATGAGCAGTTCTTC NA few TRBJ2-1 TRBV28 12